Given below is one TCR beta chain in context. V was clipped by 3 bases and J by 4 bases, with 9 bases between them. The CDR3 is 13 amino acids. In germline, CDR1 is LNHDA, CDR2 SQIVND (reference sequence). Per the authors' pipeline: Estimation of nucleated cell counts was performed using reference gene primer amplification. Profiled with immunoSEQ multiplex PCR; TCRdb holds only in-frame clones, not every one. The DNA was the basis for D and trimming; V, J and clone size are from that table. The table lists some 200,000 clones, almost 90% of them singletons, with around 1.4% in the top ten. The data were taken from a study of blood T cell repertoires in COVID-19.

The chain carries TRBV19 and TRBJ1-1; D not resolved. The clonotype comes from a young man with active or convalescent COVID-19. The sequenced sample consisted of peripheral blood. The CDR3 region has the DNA TGTGCCAGTAGTATCTCGGTGAGCACTGAAGCTTTCTTT. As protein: CASSISVSTEAFF.